This T cell receptor beta chain was sequenced for a study of post-analysis software for immune sequencing data. cDNA libraries of TCR beta carried unique molecular identifiers. TCRdb independently ran MiXCR on the PCR reads; one entry per CDR3 protein. The table records some 160,000 distinct CDR3 sequences, approximately 35% of them present only once. The origin of this receptor is a girl aged 10 to 17 with multiple sclerosis. Sequenced here: blood, sampled after autologous hematopoietic stem cell transplantation.

The CDR3, as DNA: TGTGCCATCAGTGAGACAGGGAATGGCTACACCTTC. Its protein product is CAISETGNGYTF. The chain combines TRBV10-3 with TRBJ1-2; the D gene is possibly TRBD1 (6 bases). Germline V CDR1 and CDR2: ENHRY, SYGVKD. This CDR3 has 12 residues. V lost 2 bases to trimming and J lost 6 bases, with 7 bases between them.